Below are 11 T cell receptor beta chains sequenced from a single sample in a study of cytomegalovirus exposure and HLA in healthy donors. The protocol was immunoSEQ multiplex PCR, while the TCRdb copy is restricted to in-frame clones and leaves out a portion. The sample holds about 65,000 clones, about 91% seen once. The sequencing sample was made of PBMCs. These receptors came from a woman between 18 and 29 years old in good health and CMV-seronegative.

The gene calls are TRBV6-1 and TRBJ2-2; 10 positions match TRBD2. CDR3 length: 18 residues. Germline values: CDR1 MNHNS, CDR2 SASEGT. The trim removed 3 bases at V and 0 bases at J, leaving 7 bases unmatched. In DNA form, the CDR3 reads TGTGCCAGCAGTGACGGTAGCGGGGGGTTCGCGAACACCGGGGAGCTGTTTTTT. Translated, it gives CASSDGSGGFANTGELFF.

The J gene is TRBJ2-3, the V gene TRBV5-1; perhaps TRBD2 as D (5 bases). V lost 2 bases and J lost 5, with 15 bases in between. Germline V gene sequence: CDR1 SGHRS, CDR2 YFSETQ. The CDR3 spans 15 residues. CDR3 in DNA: TGCGCCAGCAGCTTAATTGAGGGAAACCTAGATACGCAGTATTTT. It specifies CASSLIEGNLDTQYF. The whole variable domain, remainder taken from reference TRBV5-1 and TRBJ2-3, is KAGVTQTPRYLIKTRGQQVTLSCSPISGHRSVSWYQQTPGQGLQFLFEYFSETQRNKGNFPGRFSGRQFSNSRSEMNVSTLELGDSALYLCASSLIEGNLDTQYFGPGTRLTVL.

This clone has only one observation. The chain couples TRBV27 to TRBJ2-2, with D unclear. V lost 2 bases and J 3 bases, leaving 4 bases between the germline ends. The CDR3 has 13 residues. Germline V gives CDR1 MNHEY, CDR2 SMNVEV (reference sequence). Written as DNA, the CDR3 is TGTGCCAGCAGTTTAAGCTACACCGGGGAGCTGTTTTTT. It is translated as CASSLSYTGELFF.

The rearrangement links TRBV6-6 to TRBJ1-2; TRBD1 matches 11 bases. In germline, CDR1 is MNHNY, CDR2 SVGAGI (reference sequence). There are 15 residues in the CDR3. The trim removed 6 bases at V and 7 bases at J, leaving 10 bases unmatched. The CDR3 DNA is TGTGCCAGCAGAATTACGGACAGGGGGCTAAGTGGCTACACCTTC. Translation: CASRITDRGLSGYTF.

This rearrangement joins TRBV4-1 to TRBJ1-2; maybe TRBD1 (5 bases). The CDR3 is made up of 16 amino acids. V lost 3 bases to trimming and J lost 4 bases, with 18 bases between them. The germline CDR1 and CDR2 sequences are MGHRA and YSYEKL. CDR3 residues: CASSHILTGPAYGYTF. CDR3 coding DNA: TGCGCCAGCAGCCATATACTCACAGGCCCGGCCTATGGCTACACCTTC.

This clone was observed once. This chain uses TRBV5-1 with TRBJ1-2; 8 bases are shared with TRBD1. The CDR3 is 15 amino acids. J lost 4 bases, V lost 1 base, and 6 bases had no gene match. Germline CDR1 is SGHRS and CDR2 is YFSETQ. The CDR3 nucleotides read TGCGCCAGCAGCTTGACAAGGACAGGGACCTATGGCTACACCTTC. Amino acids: CASSLTRTGTYGYTF.

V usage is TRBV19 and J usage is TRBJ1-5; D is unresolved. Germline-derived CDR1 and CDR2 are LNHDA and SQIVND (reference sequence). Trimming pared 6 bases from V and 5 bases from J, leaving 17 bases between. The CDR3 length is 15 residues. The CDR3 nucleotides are TGTGCCAGTAGCTCCCGGGGAGCGACGGATCAGCCCCAGCATTTT. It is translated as CASSSRGATDQPQHF. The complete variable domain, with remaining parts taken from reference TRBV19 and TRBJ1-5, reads DGGITQSPKYLFRKEGQNVTLSCEQNLNHDAMYWYRQDPGQGLRLIYYSQIVNDFQKGDIAEGYSVSREKKESFPLTVTSAQKNPTAFYLCASSSRGATDQPQHFGDGTRLSIL.

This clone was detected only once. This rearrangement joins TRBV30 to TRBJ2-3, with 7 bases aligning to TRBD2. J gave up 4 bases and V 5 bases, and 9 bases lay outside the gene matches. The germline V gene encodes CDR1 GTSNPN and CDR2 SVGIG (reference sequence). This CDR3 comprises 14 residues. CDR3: CAWGYGGRSDTQYF. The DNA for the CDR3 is TGTGCCTGGGGCTATGGCGGGAGATCAGATACGCAGTATTTT.

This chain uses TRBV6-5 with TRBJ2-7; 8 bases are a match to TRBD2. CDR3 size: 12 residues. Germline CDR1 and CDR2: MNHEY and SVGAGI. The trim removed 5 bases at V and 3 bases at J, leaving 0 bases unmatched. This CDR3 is CASSRGGYEQYF. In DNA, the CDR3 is TGTGCCAGCAGTCGGGGGGGCTACGAGCAGTACTTC.

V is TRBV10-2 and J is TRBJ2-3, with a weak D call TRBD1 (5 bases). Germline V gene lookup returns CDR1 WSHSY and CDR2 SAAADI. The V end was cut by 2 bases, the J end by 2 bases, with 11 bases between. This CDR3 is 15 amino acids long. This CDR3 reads CASSEGWGTTDTQYF. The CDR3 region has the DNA TGCGCCAGCAGTGAGGGTTGGGGCACCACAGATACGCAGTATTTT.

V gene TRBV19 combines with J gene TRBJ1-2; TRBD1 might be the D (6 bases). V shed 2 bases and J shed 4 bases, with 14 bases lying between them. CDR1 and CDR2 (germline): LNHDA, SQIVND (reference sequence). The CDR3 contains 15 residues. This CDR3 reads CASSISLGAAYGYTF. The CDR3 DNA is TGTGCCAGTAGTATATCTCTGGGGGCGGCCTATGGCTACACCTTC.